This T cell receptor (beta chain) was retrieved from a study of shared clonotypes between healthy human individuals. Produced via immunoSEQ multiplex PCR; TCRdb's table is partial and in-frame only. This sample has some 1,100,000 clones, with 75% to 85% found just once. In regard to this clone: The target antigen is unknown.

Germline CDR1 SGHDT, CDR2 YYEEEE. V shed 4 bases and J shed 4 bases, with 17 bases lying between them. The CDR3 is 15 residues long. Findings of the study overall: A reduction in generation probabilities was seen for non-shared clonotypes relative to those shared by all four donors. Rarefaction showed that sequencing of sorted subsets was incomplete (despite large depth). Clonotype sharing across four donors was observed for 4% to 5.5% of naive CD4 clonotypes.

The chain joins TRBV5-6 to TRBJ1-2; TRBD1 is a possible D gene (6 bases). The source material was memory CD4+ T cells from PBMCs. Subset in this sample: CD45RA-negative fraction. This receptor was identified in a man aged 18 to 29 in good health. Some clones in this sample may be carry-over from other donors' samples. Written as DNA, the CDR3 is TGTGCCAGCAGCCCTCGGGGGGGCTGGATCTATGGCTACACCTTC. Its protein is CASSPRGGWIYGYTF.